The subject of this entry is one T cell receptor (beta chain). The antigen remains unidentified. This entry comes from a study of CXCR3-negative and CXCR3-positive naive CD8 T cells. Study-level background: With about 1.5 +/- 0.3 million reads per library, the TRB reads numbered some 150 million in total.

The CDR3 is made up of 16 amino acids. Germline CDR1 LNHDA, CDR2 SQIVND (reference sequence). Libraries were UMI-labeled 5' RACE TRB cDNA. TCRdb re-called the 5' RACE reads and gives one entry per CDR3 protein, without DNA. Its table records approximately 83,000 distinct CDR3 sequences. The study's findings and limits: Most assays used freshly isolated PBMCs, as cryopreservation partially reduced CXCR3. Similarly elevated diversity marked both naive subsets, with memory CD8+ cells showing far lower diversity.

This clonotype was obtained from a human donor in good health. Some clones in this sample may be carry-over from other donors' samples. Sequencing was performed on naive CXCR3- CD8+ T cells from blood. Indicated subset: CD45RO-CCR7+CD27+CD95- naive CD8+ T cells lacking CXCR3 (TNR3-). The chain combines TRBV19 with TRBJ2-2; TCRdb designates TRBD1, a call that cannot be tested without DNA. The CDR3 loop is CASSTPSRESFGELFF.